These 22 T cell receptor beta chains originate from one sample sequenced in a study of technical replicates of blood from several donors. The data were produced by immunoSEQ multiplex PCR, yet TCRdb's version contains in-frame clones alone and is incomplete. The sample carries 70,000 or so clones, over 80% recorded once. Sequencing was done on a sample of PBMCs. The receptors were sampled from a human donor in good health. Some clones in this sample may be carry-over from other donors' samples.

The chain is built from TRBV11-2 and TRBJ2-6, with a possible D match to TRBD2 (6 bases). Trimming pared 1 base from V and 2 bases from J, leaving 6 bases between. The CDR3 has 15 residues. The germline CDR1 and CDR2 sequences are SGHAT and FQNNGV. CDR3 nucleotide sequence: TGTGCCAGCAGCTTAGCGGGGGCTGGGGCCAACGTCCTGACTTTC. Amino acids: CASSLAGAGANVLTF.

The chain uses TRBV2 and TRBJ1-1; D is ambiguous. V shed 5 bases and J shed 1 base, with 11 bases lying between them. CDR1 is SNHLY, CDR2 FYNNEI, per germline. The CDR3 has 14 amino acids. The CDR3 bases are TGTGCCAGCAGTATTCGGCGGGAGAACACTGAAGCTTTCTTT. Translation gives CASSIRRENTEAFF.

V usage is TRBV6-5 and J usage is TRBJ2-7, with D possibly matching TRBD1 (6 bases). V dropped 5 bases and J dropped 1 base, with 9 bases sitting between them. There are 13 residues in the CDR3. Per the germline V gene, CDR1 is MNHEY and CDR2 is SVGAGI. In DNA, the CDR3 is TGTGCCAGCAGTCTGGACAGATCCTACGAGCAGTACTTC. This translates into CASSLDRSYEQYF.

The gene calls are TRBV7-9 and TRBJ1-3; D unresolved. CDR3 length: 14 residues. Trimming took off 7 bases at V and 0 bases at J, with 10 bases between the two ends. The germline CDR1 and CDR2 sequences are SEHNR and FQNEAQ (reference sequence). CDR3: CASTGRNSGNTIYF. Written as DNA, the CDR3 is TGTGCCAGCACAGGCAGGAACTCTGGAAACACCATATATTTT.

This sequence joins TRBV5-4 and TRBJ1-4; 12 bases match TRBD1. CDR3 size: 16 residues. Germline values: CDR1 SGHNT, CDR2 YYREEE (reference sequence). V trimming: 4 bases; J trimming: 5 bases; junction bases outside the gene matches: 6. The CDR3 DNA is TGTGCCAGCAGCCCGGGACAGGGGGCTCAAAATGAAAAACTGTTTTTT. Amino acid sequence: CASSPGQGAQNEKLFF. The complete variable domain, with remaining parts taken from reference TRBV5-4 and TRBJ1-4, reads ETGVTQSPTHLIKTRGQQVTLRCSSQSGHNTVSWYQQALGQGPQFIFQYYREEENGRGNFPPRFSGLQFPNYSSELNVNALELDDSALYLCASSPGQGAQNEKLFFGSGTQLSVL.

The CDR3 coding sequence is TGCGCCAGCAGCTTAACAGGGGGCATAACTGAAGCTTTCTTT. The encoded protein is CASSLTGGITEAFF. This chain uses TRBV5-1 with TRBJ1-1, with 9 bases fitting TRBD1. CDR1 and CDR2 (germline): SGHRS, YFSETQ. This CDR3 comprises 14 residues. Germline trimming cut 2 bases from V and 5 bases from J; bases unmatched to any gene: 4.

The rearrangement joins TRBV7-2 to TRBJ2-1, with D perhaps matching TRBD2 (5 bases). Germline assignment: CDR1 SGHTA and CDR2 FQGNSA. The CDR3 is made up of 14 amino acids. V dropped 2 bases and J dropped 6 bases, with 11 bases sitting between them. The CDR3 here is CASSLWRAGNEQFF. The CDR3 DNA reads TGTGCCAGCAGCTTATGGCGGGCAGGCAATGAGCAGTTCTTC.

A single count supports this clone. The chain carries TRBV7-9 and TRBJ2-7; D remains ambiguous. CDR1 SEHNR and CDR2 FQNEAQ come from the germline V gene (reference sequence). The CDR3 contains 14 residues. The V end lost 3 bases, the J end lost 3 bases, and 12 bases lay between the germline ends. CDR3: CASSFGRRFYEQYF. The CDR3 region has the DNA TGTGCCAGCAGCTTTGGCAGGCGATTCTACGAGCAGTACTTC.

This chain joins TRBV7-2 and TRBJ2-5; TRBD2 matches 7 bases. Germline values: CDR1 SGHTA, CDR2 FQGNSA. V shed 7 bases and J 3 bases; nucleotides not matched to a gene: 14. CDR3 length: 16 residues. This chain's CDR3 is CASTLTTGLAEETQYF. The CDR3 bases are TGTGCCAGCACCCTAACCACGGGGCTAGCGGAAGAGACCCAGTACTTC.

The chain recombines TRBV7-3 with TRBJ2-5; 10 nucleotides agree with TRBD2. The CDR3 loop spans 17 amino acids. J gave up 2 bases and V 1 base, and 7 bases lay outside the gene matches. From germline, CDR1 is SGHTA and CDR2 FQGTGA. The CDR3 spells CASSLISLAGEQETQYF. For the CDR3, the DNA is TGTGCCAGCAGCTTAATAAGTCTAGCGGGGGAACAAGAGACCCAGTACTTC.

This chain connects TRBV5-1 to TRBJ2-3, with 14 bases matching TRBD2. Unmatched junction bases numbered 12, after V lost 3 bases and J lost 0 bases. The CDR3 is 20 residues long. Germline V gene data show CDR1 as SGHRS and CDR2 as YFSETQ. This chain's CDR3 is CASSSETSGGELTSTDTQYF. In DNA, the CDR3 is TGCGCCAGCAGCTCAGAGACTAGCGGGGGGGAACTAACTAGCACAGATACGCAGTATTTT. Based on the CDR3 plus reference TRBV5-1 and TRBJ2-3, the full variable domain is KAGVTQTPRYLIKTRGQQVTLSCSPISGHRSVSWYQQTPGQGLQFLFEYFSETQRNKGNFPGRFSGRQFSNSRSEMNVSTLELGDSALYLCASSSETSGGELTSTDTQYFGPGTRLTVL.

The gene calls are TRBV4-1 and TRBJ1-4; TRBD1 matches 11 bases. Losses at the gene ends were 1 base for V and 8 bases for J; bases not matched to a gene: 6. Per germline, CDR1 MGHRA and CDR2 YSYEKL. The CDR3 loop spans 16 amino acids. CDR3 DNA sequence: TGCGCCAGCAGCCAAGTCGCCGGGACAGGGGGGGAAAAACTGTTTTTT. This encodes CASSQVAGTGGEKLFF.

DNA of the CDR3: TGTGCCAGCAGTGTCCATGGGGCCTTCGTCTTTGGAAACACCATATATTTT. Amino acids: CASSVHGAFVFGNTIYF. The V and J genes are TRBV7-9 and TRBJ1-3; weak D call: TRBD1 (5 bases). Germline V CDR1 and CDR2: SEHNR, FQNEAQ (reference sequence). V gave up 6 bases and J gave up 3 bases, with 21 bases separating them. This CDR3 is built from 17 residues.

V usage is TRBV5-1 and J usage is TRBJ1-3, with D uncertain. The CDR3 consists of 16 residues. V lost 0 bases and J 1 base, leaving 11 bases between the germline ends. Looked up from germline, CDR1 is SGHRS and CDR2 is YFSETQ. The CDR3 spells CASSLEGLNSGNTIYF. CDR3 bases: TGCGCCAGCAGCTTGGAAGGACTTAATTCTGGAAACACCATATATTTT.

The rearrangement links TRBV5-4 to TRBJ1-2, with TRBD1 as a possible D gene (5 bases). CDR3 size: 15 residues. Between the trimmed V and J ends, which lost 0 bases and 4 bases, there was a span of 13 bases. Germline lookup yields CDR1 SGHNT and CDR2 YYREEE (reference sequence). The CDR3 protein is CASSLGEGLGYGYTF. The CDR3 DNA follows: TGTGCCAGCAGCTTGGGTGAGGGACTCGGCTATGGCTACACCTTC. The full variable domain, rest sourced from reference TRBV5-4 and TRBJ1-2, is ETGVTQSPTHLIKTRGQQVTLRCSSQSGHNTVSWYQQALGQGPQFIFQYYREEENGRGNFPPRFSGLQFPNYSSELNVNALELDDSALYLCASSLGEGLGYGYTFGSGTRLTVV.

The chain couples TRBV27 to TRBJ2-2; tentative D call: TRBD1 (6 bases). CDR1 and CDR2 (germline): MNHEY, SMNVEV (reference sequence). CDR3 length: 19 amino acids. Trimming took 2 bases from V and 3 from J, leaving 22 bases between them. The CDR3 DNA reads as TGTGCCAGCAGTTTAAAGCAGGGGAGTCTAACGTGGGACACCGGGGAGCTGTTTTTT. It encodes CASSLKQGSLTWDTGELFF.

The rearrangement joins TRBV5-1 to TRBJ2-1, with D uncertain. The V gene's germline CDR1 is SGHRS and CDR2 YFSETQ. The CDR3 length is 15 residues. Between the trimmed V and J ends, which lost 0 bases and 5 bases, there was a span of 12 bases. CDR3 in DNA: TGCGCCAGCAGCTTGGCGCGCGACACCGACAATGAGCAGTTCTTC. Residues: CASSLARDTDNEQFF.

This clone has more than one count but fewer than ten. The chain employs TRBV18 and TRBJ1-2; TRBD1 matches 10 bases. Germline assignment: CDR1 KGHSH and CDR2 LQKENI. The trim removed 0 bases at V and 4 bases at J, leaving 2 bases unmatched. The CDR3 consists of 15 residues. CDR3 residues: CASSPPGTGVYGYTF. The DNA of the CDR3 is TGTGCCAGCTCACCACCCGGGACAGGGGTCTATGGCTACACCTTC.

The rearrangement joins TRBV5-6 to TRBJ1-4; D is ambiguous. CDR3 size: 16 residues. Trimming removed 1 base from V and 3 bases from J, with 13 bases in between. Germline CDR1 and CDR2: SGHDT and YYEEEE. The CDR3 region is CASSLYGTVANEKLFF. As DNA, the CDR3 is TGTGCCAGCAGCTTGTACGGTACTGTCGCTAATGAAAAACTGTTTTTT.

The J gene is TRBJ2-2, the V gene TRBV5-1, with 7 bases lining up with TRBD1. Unmatched junction bases numbered 8, after V lost 5 bases and J lost 4 bases. CDR1 and CDR2 (germline): SGHRS, YFSETQ. The CDR3 extends over 15 amino acids. CDR3: CASRTGTVATGELFF. CDR3 nucleotide sequence: TGCGCCAGCAGAACTGGGACAGTCGCCACCGGGGAGCTGTTTTTT.

This CDR3 reads CASSFGLGVGEQYF. Written as DNA, the CDR3 is TGTGCCAGCAGCTTCGGACTCGGGGTGGGTGAGCAGTACTTC. The chain is built from TRBV7-2 and TRBJ2-7, with D possibly matching TRBD2 (5 bases). Germline V gives CDR1 SGHTA, CDR2 FQGNSA. V was shortened by 3 bases and J by 7 bases, with 16 bases between the two germline ends. There are 14 residues in the CDR3.

The V call is TRBV27, the J call TRBJ1-6; maybe TRBD1 (6 bases). The CDR3 contains 14 residues. Germline CDR1 and CDR2: MNHEY and SMNVEV (reference sequence). V gave up 5 bases and J gave up 5 bases, with 10 bases separating them. CDR3 sequence: CASSPDRNNSPLHF. The CDR3 DNA reads as TGTGCCAGCAGTCCCGACAGGAATAATTCACCCCTCCACTTT.